Listed here are 22 T cell receptor beta chains from one sample, sequenced in a study of T cell clonality in common variable immunodeficiency. The protocol was immunoSEQ multiplex PCR, while the TCRdb copy is restricted to in-frame clones and leaves out a portion. The profile covers roughly 50,000 clones, none occurring a single time. Material: peripheral blood mononuclear cells. The receptor set was obtained from a person aged 18-70 years in good health.

This clone came up many times. The read ends 3 residues early relative to the CDR3; the germline J gene fills the gap. This chain connects TRBV9 to TRBJ1-4; no clear D gene. The CDR3 totals 14 residues. CDR1 is SGDLS, CDR2 YYNGEE, per germline. V gave up 0 bases and J gave up 7 bases, with 10 bases separating them. The DNA read from the CDR3 is TGTGCCAGCAGCGTAGGAGGGTTAGGTGAAAAA. This translates into CASSVGGLGEK. In full, the CDR3 is CASSVGGLGEKLFF.

In its sample, this clone was seen many times. The read terminates 3 residues before the CDR3 end, so the remaining end is supplied by the germline J gene. The rearrangement uses TRBV6-4 and TRBJ2-3; D is possibly TRBD2 (5 bases). The CDR3 runs to 14 residues. The germline V gene encodes CDR1 MRHNA and CDR2 SNTAGT. V lost 3 bases and J lost 2, with 9 bases in between. The covered CDR3 bases are TGTGCCAGCAGTGATAACCTAGCCACAGATACG. Amino acids: CASSDNLATDT. The complete CDR3 reads CASSDNLATDTQYF.

Ten or more counts support this clone. The read is 3 residues too short to cover the CDR3 end, so that end is filled in from the germline J gene. The rearrangement uses TRBV20-1 and TRBJ2-4; TRBD1 might be the D (6 bases). The CDR3 loop spans 14 amino acids. Germline loops: CDR1 DFQATT, CDR2 SNEGSKA (reference sequence). V was shortened by 0 bases and J by 6 bases, with 12 bases between the two germline ends. CDR3 DNA, as far as it was read: TGCAGTGCTAGAGAGGGACAAGTCAGAAACATT. Its translation: CSAREGQVRNI. The complete CDR3 protein is CSAREGQVRNIQYF.

Notes on this clone: With the read ending 3 residues before the CDR3 end, the germline J gene is used to fill in that end. J is TRBJ1-5 and V is TRBV19; D possibly corresponds to TRBD1 (6 bases). Trimming left V 4 bases short and J 0 bases short, with 13 bases between. The CDR3 is 16 amino acids. CDR1 and CDR2 (germline): LNHDA, SQIVND (reference sequence). The CDR3 loop reads CASSTTGSYSNQPQHF. Incomplete CDR3 DNA: TGTGCCAGTAGTACCACAGGGAGTTATAGCAATCAGCCC.

This clone showed up many times. The read comes to an end 3 residues before the CDR3 does, leaving the germline J gene to fill in the end. The chain employs TRBV18 and TRBJ2-3; TRBD1 might be the D (6 bases). The CDR3 extends over 14 amino acids. The germline CDR1 and CDR2 sequences are KGHSH and LQKENI. Trimming removed 6 bases at V and 5 bases at J, with 15 bases between. CDR3 region: CASSATGGKDTQYF. The covered CDR3 bases are TGTGCCAGCTCCGCGACAGGTGGTAAAGATACG.

This clone was observed at least ten times. The read ends 3 residues shy of where the CDR3 ends; the end is completed using the germline J gene. The gene calls are TRBV18 and TRBJ2-1, with 14 bases lining up with TRBD2. This CDR3 region has 18 residues. V shed 3 bases, J shed 0 bases, and the junction held 4 bases outside the gene matches. Looked up from germline, CDR1 is KGHSH and CDR2 is LQKENI. The sequenced part of the CDR3 DNA is TGTGCCAGCTCACCTTCCGGGACTAGCGGGAGCTCCTACAATGAG. Protein sequence: CASSPSGTSGSSYNE. The entire CDR3 sequence reads CASSPSGTSGSSYNEQFF. The full variable domain, rest sourced from reference TRBV18 and TRBJ2-1, is NAGVMQNPRHLVRRRGQEARLRCSPMKGHSHVYWYRQLPEEGLKFMVYLQKENIIDESGMPKERFSAEFPKEGPSILRIQQVVRGDSAAYFCASSPSGTSGSSYNEQFFGPGTRLTVL.

This clone came up many times. The missing CDR3 end, 3 residues past where the read stops, is filled in from the germline J gene. The chain employs TRBV5-4 and TRBJ2-7; 8 bases are shared with TRBD1. With 4 bases clipped from V and 0 bases from J, the junction kept 6 bases outside the gene matches. The CDR3 has 15 amino acids. CDR1 and CDR2 (germline): SGHNT, YYREEE (reference sequence). Here the CDR3 reads CASSPGQGSSYEQYF. The covered CDR3 bases are TGTGCCAGCAGCCCAGGACAGGGCAGCTCCTACGAG.

This clone was seen many times. Sequencing ends 3 residues short of the CDR3 end; the germline J gene provides the rest. The chain employs TRBV30 and TRBJ1-5; D remains ambiguous. The CDR3 spans 15 residues. CDR1 and CDR2 (germline): GTSNPN, SVGIG (reference sequence). Trimming took 0 bases from V and 4 from J, leaving 13 bases between them. The part of the CDR3 DNA that was read is TGTGCCTGGAGTGTACAACAGCCGTCGAATCAGCCC. It encodes CAWSVQQPSNQP. The complete CDR3 sequence is CAWSVQQPSNQPQHF.

In this sample, this clone turned up a few times. The CDR3 goes on 3 residues after the read ends, and that part is filled in from the germline J gene. The chain has TRBV7-2 and TRBJ2-1, with 11 positions matching TRBD2. Germline assignment: CDR1 SGHTA and CDR2 FQGNSA. V trimming: 5 bases; J trimming: 7 bases; junction bases outside the gene matches: 7. This CDR3 spans 15 amino acids. The chain's CDR3 is CASSQLAGVWNEQFF. Partial CDR3 DNA: TGTGCCAGCAGCCAACTAGCGGGAGTATGGAATGAG.

This clone has at least ten counts. The CDR3 end is not reached by the read, which stops 3 residues before it; the germline J gene fills it in. The chain is built from TRBV5-1 and TRBJ1-4, with 7 bases aligning to TRBD1. Germline values: CDR1 SGHRS, CDR2 YFSETQ. V lost 2 bases to trimming and J lost 0 bases; unmatched junction nucleotides: 7. The CDR3 is 17 residues long. The CDR3: CASSFRGGQATNEKLFF. The part of the CDR3 DNA that was read is TGCGCCAGCAGCTTCCGAGGAGGACAGGCAACTAATGAAAAA.

This clone came up a few times. The read ends 3 residues shy of where the CDR3 ends; the end is completed using the germline J gene. The gene calls are TRBV7-9 and TRBJ2-7, with 8 nucleotides matching TRBD2. The ends lost 5 bases at V and 6 bases at J; junction bases unmatched: 12. Germline CDR1 is SEHNR and CDR2 is FQNEAQ (reference sequence). The CDR3 totals 15 residues. CDR3 DNA (partial): TGTGCCAGCAGCACCGACGGGACTAGTATCGTCGAG. Its protein is CASSTDGTSIVE. The whole CDR3 protein is CASSTDGTSIVEQYF.

This clone has more than one count but fewer than ten. Coverage ceases 3 residues before the CDR3 finishes, and the germline J gene fills in the end. V gene TRBV5-1 combines with J gene TRBJ2-6; TRBD1 is a possible D gene (5 bases). The germline V and J ends were trimmed by 0 bases and 2 bases, with 9 bases remaining between them. CDR1 is SGHRS and CDR2 is YFSETQ in the germline V gene. The CDR3 runs 16 residues. The DNA read from the CDR3 is TGCGCCAGCAGCTTGGAGGGGCCGCCTGGGGCCAACGTC. Amino acid sequence: CASSLEGPPGANV. The full CDR3 protein reads CASSLEGPPGANVLTF.

As regards this clone: The CDR3 extends 3 residues past the end of the read, so its final part is completed from the germline J gene. V is TRBV7-9 and J is TRBJ1-2; D not certain. CDR1 SEHNR and CDR2 FQNEAQ come from the germline V gene (reference sequence). The CDR3 consists of 13 residues. CDR3 protein: CASSLVSVGDYTF. CDR3 DNA, as far as it was read: TGTGCCAGCAGCTTAGTTTCCGTCGGGGAC.

This clone was observed a handful of times. The CDR3 end is not reached by the read, which stops 3 residues before it; the germline J gene fills it in. The chain is built from TRBV7-2 and TRBJ2-2, with 9 bases matching TRBD2. Per the germline V gene, CDR1 is SGHTA and CDR2 is FQGNSA. The CDR3 runs to 15 residues. Trimming removed 5 bases from V and 2 bases from J; junction bases left unmatched: 3. The part of the CDR3 DNA that was read is TGTGCCAGCAGCCTTAGCGGGAGTAACACCGGGGAG. Protein product: CASSLSGSNTGE. The entire CDR3 protein reads CASSLSGSNTGELFF.

This clone was observed at least ten times. Partial CDR3 DNA: TGTGCCTGGAGTCCGCGGACTAGCGGGAATGAG. This gives the protein CAWSPRTSGNE. The whole CDR3 protein is CAWSPRTSGNEQFF. The chain is built from TRBV30 and TRBJ2-1; TRBD2 matches 11 bases. The read gets to within 3 residues of the CDR3 end, and the germline J gene fills in the rest. The V segment lost 2 bases and the J segment 7 bases; nucleotides outside the gene matches: 4. CDR1 is GTSNPN, CDR2 SVGIG, per germline (reference sequence). The CDR3 runs to 14 residues.

This clone was seen many times. The read ends 3 residues shy of where the CDR3 ends; the end is completed using the germline J gene. The V gene is TRBV19, the J gene TRBJ1-2; 8 bases line up with TRBD1. Germline CDR1 is LNHDA and CDR2 is SQIVND (reference sequence). The CDR3 runs 20 residues. The V and J ends lost 1 base and 4 bases, in that order; junction bases with no gene match: 20. The CDR3 is CASSIGARQGNPQRGYGYTF. The sequenced part of the CDR3 DNA is TGTGCCAGTAGTATAGGGGCCCGACAGGGGAACCCCCAAAGAGGCTATGGC.

This clone was recorded at least ten times. CDR3 amino acids: CSAGSGPYNEQFF. The CDR3 bases that were read are TGCAGTGCAGGCAGCGGCCCTTACAATGAG. This chain joins TRBV20-1 and TRBJ2-1, with a possible D match to TRBD2 (5 bases). The read halts 3 residues ahead of the CDR3 end, with the missing end drawn from the germline J gene. CDR1 and CDR2 (germline): DFQATT, SNEGSKA (reference sequence). The ends were cut back, 6 bases at V and 4 bases at J, with 13 bases in the middle. The CDR3 sequence is 13 residues long.

Ten or more counts support this clone. The read terminates 3 residues ahead of where the CDR3 ends, so the germline J gene completes it. The chain combines TRBV4-1 with TRBJ2-7, with 9 nucleotides matching TRBD2. Losses at the gene ends were 0 bases for V and 4 bases for J; bases not matched to a gene: 7. Germline CDR1 reads MGHRA; CDR2 reads YSYEKL. The CDR3 contains 16 residues. The CDR3 bases that were read are TGCGCCAGCAGCCAAGATTCGGCGGGAGGGCGGTACGAG. Amino acids: CASSQDSAGGRYE. The entire CDR3 is CASSQDSAGGRYEQYF.

This clone was counted ten times or more. The read terminates 3 residues ahead of where the CDR3 ends, so the germline J gene completes it. The genes are TRBV10-3 and TRBJ1-5, with TRBD1 as a possible D gene (5 bases). Trimming removed 0 bases from V and 6 bases from J, with 9 bases in between. CDR3 size: 14 residues. Per the germline V gene, CDR1 is ENHRY and CDR2 is SYGVKD. The CDR3 DNA, read in part, is TGTGCCATCAGTGAGTCGACAGCCGGTCAGCCC. Translated, it gives CAISESTAGQP. The entire CDR3 is CAISESTAGQPQHF.

This clone was observed many times. The sequence runs out 3 residues before the end of the CDR3; the remainder is reconstructed from the germline J gene. The V call is TRBV2, the J call TRBJ2-1; 9 bases are a match to TRBD2. CDR3 size: 15 residues. J lost 7 bases, V lost 7 bases, and 11 bases had no gene match. CDR1 and CDR2 from the germline V gene are SNHLY and FYNNEI. The CDR3 here is CASTRLAGGWNEQFF. Incomplete CDR3 DNA: TGTGCCAGCACCCGGCTGGCGGGAGGGTGGAATGAG. Using reference TRBV2 and TRBJ2-1 for the parts outside the CDR3, the full variable domain is EPEVTQTPSHQVTQMGQEVILRCVPISNHLYFYWYRQILGQKVEFLVSFYNNEISEKSEIFDDQFSVERPDGSNFTLKIRSTKLEDSAMYFCASTRLAGGWNEQFFGPGTRLTVL.

On this clone: The sequenced fragment ends 3 residues before the CDR3 boundary, so the rest is inferred from the germline J gene. The chain employs TRBV6-2 or TRBV6-3 and TRBJ2-3; maybe TRBD2 (6 bases). The CDR3 totals 15 residues. Germline CDR1 and CDR2: MNHEY and SVGEGT. The CDR3 sequence: CASGEYQGSRETQYF. The part of the CDR3 DNA that was read is TGTGCCAGCGGCGAGTATCAGGGATCTCGGGAGACG.

This clone was seen many times. The CDR3 end lies 3 residues beyond the end of the read and is filled in from the germline J gene. The chain links TRBV20-1 to TRBJ2-3, with 10 bases matching TRBD2. CDR1 and CDR2 (germline): DFQATT, SNEGSKA (reference sequence). V trimming: 6 bases; J trimming: 4 bases; junction bases outside the gene matches: 10. The length of the CDR3 is 15 residues. The chain's CDR3 is CSAQAGGRFADTQYF. The CDR3 bases that were read are TGCAGTGCCCAAGCGGGAGGGAGGTTCGCAGATACG.